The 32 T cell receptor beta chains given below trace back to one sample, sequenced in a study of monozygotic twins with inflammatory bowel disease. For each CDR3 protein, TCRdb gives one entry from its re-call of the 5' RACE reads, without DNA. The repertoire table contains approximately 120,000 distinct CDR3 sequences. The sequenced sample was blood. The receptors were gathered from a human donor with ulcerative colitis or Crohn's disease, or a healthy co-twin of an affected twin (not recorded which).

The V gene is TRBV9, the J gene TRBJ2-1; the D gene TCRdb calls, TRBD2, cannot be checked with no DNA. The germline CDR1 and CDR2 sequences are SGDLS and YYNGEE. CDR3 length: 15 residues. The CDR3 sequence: CASSTGGLAVPEQFF.

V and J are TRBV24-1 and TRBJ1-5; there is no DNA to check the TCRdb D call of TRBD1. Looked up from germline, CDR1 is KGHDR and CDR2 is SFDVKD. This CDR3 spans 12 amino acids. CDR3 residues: CAIGDSNQPQHF.

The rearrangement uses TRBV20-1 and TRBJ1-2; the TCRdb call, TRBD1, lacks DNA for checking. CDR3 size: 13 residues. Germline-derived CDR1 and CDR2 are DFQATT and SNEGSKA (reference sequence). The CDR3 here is CSAWTGLNYGYTF.

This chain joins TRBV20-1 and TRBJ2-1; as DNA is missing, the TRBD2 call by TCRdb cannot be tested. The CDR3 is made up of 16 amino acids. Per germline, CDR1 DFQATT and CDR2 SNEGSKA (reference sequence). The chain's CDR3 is CSARAGTSGIYNEQFF.

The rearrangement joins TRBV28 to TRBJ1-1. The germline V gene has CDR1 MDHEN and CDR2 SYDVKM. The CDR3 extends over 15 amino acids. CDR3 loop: CASSPLMKTDTEAFF.

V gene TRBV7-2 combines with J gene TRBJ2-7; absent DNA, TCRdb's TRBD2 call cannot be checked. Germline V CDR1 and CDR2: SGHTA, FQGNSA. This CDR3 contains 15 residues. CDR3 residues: CASSLGGGRDYEQYF. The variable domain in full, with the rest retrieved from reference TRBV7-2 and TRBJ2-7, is GAGVSQSPSNKVTEKGKDVELRCDPISGHTALYWYRQSLGQGLEFLIYFQGNSAPDKSGLPSDRFSAERTGGSVSTLTIQRTQQEDSAVYLCASSLGGGRDYEQYFGPGTRLTVT.

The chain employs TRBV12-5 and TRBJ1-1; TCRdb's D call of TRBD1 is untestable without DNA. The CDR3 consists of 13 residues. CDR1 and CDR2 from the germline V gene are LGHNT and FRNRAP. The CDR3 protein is CACGGGQGKIAFF.

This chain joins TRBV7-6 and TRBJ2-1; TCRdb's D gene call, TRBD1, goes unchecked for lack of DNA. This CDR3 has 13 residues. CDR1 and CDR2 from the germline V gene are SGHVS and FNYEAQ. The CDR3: CASSLVPEGEQFF.

CDR3 residues: CASSTRGWTNEKLFF. V and J are TRBV12-3 or TRBV12-4 and TRBJ1-4. The CDR3 consists of 15 residues.

The CDR3 loop is CASSREGVVANTGELFF. This chain joins TRBV4-1 and TRBJ2-2; TCRdb lists TRBD2, though no DNA is available to test this call. Germline V gene lookup returns CDR1 MGHRA and CDR2 YSYEKL. The CDR3 consists of 17 residues.

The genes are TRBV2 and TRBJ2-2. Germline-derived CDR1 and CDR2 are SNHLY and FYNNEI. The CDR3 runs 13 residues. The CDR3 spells CASSRMNTGELFF.

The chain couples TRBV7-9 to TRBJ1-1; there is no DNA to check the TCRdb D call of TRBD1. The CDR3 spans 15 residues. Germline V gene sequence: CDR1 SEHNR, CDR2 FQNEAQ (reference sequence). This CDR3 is CASRGLGQGGTEAFF.

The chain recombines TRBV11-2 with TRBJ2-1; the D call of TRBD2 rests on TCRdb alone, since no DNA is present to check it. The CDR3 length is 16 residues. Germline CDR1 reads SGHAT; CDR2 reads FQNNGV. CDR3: CASSWTVAGGDNEQFF.

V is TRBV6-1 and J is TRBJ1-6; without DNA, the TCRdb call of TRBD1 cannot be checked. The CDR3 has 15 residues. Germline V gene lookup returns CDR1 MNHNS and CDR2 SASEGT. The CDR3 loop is CASSGQGSYNSPLHF.

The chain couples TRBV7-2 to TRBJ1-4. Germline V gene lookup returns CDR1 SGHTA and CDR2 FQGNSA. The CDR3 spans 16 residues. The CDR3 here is CASSLALQAANEKLFF.

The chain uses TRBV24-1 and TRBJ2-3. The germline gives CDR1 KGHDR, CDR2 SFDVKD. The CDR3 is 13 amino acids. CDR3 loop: CATMGPATDTQYF.

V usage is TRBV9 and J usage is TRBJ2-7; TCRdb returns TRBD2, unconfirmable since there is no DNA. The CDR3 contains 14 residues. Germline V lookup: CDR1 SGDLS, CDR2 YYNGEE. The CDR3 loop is CASSSHPDYYEQYF.

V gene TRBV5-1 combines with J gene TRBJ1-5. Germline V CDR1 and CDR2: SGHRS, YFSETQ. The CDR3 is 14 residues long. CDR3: CASSAMNMDQPQHF.

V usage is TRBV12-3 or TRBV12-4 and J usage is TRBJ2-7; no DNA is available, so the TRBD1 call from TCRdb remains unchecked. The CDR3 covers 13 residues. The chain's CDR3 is CASSPTGERKQYF.

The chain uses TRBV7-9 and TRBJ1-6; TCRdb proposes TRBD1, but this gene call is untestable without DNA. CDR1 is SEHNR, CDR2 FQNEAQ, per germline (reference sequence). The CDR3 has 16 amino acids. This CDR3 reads CASSLELGTGNSPLHF.

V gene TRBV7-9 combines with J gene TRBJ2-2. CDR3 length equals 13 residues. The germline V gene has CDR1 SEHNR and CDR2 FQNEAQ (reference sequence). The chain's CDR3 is CASSSTVTGELFF.

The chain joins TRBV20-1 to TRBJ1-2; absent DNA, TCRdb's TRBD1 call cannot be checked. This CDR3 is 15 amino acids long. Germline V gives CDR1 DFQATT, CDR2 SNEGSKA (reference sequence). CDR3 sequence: CSAPPLTGGEIGYTF.

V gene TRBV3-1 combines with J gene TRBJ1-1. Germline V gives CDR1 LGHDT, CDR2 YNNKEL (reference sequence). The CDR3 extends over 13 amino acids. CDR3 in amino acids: CASSQERITEAFF.

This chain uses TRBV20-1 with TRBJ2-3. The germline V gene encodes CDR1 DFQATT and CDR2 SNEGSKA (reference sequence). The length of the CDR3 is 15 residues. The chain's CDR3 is CSNTPIQFSTDTQYF.

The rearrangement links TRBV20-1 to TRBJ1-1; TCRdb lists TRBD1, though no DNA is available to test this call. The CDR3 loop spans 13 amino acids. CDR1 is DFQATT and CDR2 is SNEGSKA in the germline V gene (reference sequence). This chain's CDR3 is CSATYRVRTEAFF.

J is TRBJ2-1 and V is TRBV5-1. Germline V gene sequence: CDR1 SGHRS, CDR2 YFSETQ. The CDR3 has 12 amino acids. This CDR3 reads CASSPRTDEQFF.

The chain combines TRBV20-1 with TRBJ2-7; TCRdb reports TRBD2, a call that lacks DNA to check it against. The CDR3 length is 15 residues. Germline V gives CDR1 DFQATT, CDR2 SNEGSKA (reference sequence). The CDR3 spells CGAHGTSGGSYEQYF.

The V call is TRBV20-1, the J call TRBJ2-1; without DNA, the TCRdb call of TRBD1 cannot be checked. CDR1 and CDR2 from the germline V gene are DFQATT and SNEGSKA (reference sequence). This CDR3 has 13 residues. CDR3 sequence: CSGGQGARDEQFF.

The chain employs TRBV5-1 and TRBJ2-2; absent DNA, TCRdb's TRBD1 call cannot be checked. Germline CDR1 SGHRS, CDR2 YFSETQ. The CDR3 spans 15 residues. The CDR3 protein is CASSLTGMIAGELFF.

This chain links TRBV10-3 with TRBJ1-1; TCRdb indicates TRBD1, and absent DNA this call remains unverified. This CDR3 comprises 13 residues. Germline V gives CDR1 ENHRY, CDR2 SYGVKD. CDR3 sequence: CAISVQGIPEAFF.

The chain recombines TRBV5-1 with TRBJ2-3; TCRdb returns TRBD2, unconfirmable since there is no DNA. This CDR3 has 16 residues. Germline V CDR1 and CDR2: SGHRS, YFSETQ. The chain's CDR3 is CASSLVSGGGADTQYF.

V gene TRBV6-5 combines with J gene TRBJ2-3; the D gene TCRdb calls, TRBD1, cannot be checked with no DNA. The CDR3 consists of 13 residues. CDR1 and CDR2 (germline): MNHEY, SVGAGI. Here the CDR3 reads CASSYQQADTQYF.